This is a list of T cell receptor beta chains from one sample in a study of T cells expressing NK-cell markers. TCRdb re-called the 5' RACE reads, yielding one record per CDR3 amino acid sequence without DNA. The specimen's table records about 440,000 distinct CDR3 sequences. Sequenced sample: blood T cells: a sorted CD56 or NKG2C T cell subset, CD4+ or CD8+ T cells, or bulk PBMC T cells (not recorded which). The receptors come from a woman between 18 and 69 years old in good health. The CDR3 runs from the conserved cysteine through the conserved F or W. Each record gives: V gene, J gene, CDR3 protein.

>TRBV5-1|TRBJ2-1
CASSSGGLSGGSRNEQFF
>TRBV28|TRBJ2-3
CASSPGTGDTDTQYF
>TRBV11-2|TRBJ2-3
CASTLTSGISTDTQYF
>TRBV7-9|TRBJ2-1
CALWPGTGGNEQFF
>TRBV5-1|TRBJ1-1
CASSLFGQNTEAFF
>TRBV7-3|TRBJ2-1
CASSYVAGGGDNEQFF
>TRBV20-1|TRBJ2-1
CSALDRGNEQFF
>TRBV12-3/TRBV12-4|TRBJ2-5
CASKGDSGTQYF
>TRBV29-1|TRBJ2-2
CSALAGGPVTGELFF
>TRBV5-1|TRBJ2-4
CASSLATLEGAGAKNIQYF
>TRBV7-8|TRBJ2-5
CASRRAGSSGYRIGTQYF
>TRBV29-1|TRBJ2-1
CSVRTSDYNEQFF
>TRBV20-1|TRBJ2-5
CSASKDRVRETQYF
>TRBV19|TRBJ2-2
CASSIEGRGTGELFF
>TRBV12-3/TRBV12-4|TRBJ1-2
CASSYPGQSPYGYTF
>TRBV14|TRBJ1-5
CASSQNGGNQHF
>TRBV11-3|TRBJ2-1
CASSLASGRADEQFF
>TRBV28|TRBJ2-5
CASSPASTGRETQYF
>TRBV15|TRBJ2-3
CATSAGVTDTQYF
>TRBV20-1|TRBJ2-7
CSAREIQGINTYEQYF
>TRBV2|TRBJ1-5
CASMGSNQPQHF
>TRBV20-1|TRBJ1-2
CSARDYGGDNYGYTF
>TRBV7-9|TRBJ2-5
CASSSSPGRETQYF
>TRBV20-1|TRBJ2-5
CSAREAARPGETQYF
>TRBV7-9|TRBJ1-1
CASTPGQLGTEAFF
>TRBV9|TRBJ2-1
CASSVGAGLNEQFF
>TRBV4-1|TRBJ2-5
CASSQDAQRTQYQETQYF
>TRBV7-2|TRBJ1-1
CASSLGQGAGEAFF
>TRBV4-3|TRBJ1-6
CASSQDMGPRNSPLHF
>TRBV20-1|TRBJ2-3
CSAREDLDTQYF
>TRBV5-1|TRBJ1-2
CASSSDRGQRGYTF
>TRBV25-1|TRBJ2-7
CASSDSVGHEQYF
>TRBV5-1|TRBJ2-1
CASSLPARGNEQFF
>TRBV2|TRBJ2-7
CASGDRDSYEQYF
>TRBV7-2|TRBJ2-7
CASSQLAGGPGEQYF
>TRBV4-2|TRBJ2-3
CASSQDWTGEGVTQYF
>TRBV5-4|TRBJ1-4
CASSLLPGKGEKLFF
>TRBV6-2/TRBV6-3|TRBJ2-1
CASSYEPGPGNEQFF
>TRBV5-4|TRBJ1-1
CASRDTPGLEAFF